The T cell receptor beta chain described here comes from a study of PD-1 blockade in classical Hodgkin lymphoma. Background on the study: Intravenous nivolumab at 3 mg/kg was given to patients every 2 weeks.

The CDR3 has 13 residues. The V end lost 4 bases, the J end lost 5 bases, and 8 bases lay between the germline ends. Germline V gives CDR1 LGHNA, CDR2 YNFKEQ. Clones were sequenced by immunoSEQ multiplex PCR, and TCRdb holds only the in-frame ones, with some missing. The sample lists 20,000 to 25,000 clones; around 67% were seen once. The patients all showed relapse after autologous stem cell transplantation, while their brentuximab vedotin exposure varied. The gene calls are TRBV4-2 and TRBJ2-2; unclear D gene. The source was peripheral blood mononuclear cells (PBMCs), collected before the second cycle of nivolumab. The TCR comes from a human donor with classical Hodgkin lymphoma. For the CDR3, the DNA is TGTGCCAGCAGCCGCCTTGCGACCGGGGAGCTGTTTTTT. It specifies CASSRLATGELFF.